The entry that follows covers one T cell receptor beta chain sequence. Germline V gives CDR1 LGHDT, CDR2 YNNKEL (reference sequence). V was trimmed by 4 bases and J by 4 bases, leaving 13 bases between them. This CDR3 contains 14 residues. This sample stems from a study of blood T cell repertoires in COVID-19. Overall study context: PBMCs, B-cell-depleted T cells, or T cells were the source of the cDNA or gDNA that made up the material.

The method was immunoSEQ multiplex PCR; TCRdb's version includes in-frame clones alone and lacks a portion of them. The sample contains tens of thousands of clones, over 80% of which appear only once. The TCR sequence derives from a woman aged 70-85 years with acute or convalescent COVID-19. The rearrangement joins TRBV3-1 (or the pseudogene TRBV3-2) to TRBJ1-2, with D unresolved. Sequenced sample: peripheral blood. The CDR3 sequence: CASSRKGGSYGYTF. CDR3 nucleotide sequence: TGTGCCAGCAGCCGAAAGGGAGGGTCCTATGGCTACACCTTC.